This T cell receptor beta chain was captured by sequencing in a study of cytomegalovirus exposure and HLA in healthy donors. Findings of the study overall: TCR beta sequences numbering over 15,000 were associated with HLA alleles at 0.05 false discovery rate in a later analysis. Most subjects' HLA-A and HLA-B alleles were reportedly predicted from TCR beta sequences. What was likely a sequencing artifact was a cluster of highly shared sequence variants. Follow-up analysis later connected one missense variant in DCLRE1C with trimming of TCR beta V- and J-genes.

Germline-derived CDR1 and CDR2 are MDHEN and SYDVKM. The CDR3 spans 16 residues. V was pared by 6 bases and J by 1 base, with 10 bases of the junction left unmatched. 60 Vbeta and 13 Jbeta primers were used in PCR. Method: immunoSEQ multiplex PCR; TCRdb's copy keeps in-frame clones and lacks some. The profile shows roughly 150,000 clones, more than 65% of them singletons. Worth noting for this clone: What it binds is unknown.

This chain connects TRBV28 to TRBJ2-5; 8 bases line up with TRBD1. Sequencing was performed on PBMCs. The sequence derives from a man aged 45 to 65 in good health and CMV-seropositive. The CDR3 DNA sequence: TGTGCCAGCAGCCCGAGACAGGGGCTAGTCCAAGAGACCCAGTACTTC. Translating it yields CASSPRQGLVQETQYF.